These T cell receptor beta chains were read from a single sample in a study of T cell responses to AZD1222 COVID-19 vaccine. This table comes from immunoSEQ multiplex PCR, and its TCRdb copy is limited to in-frame clones, with some not included. The sample holds roughly 150,000 clones, roughly 90% seen once. Source: peripheral blood, taken on day 0 of AZD1222 vaccination. These receptors originate from an adult in good health. CDR3s include the opening cysteine and the closing phenylalanine or tryptophan. Fields, in order: V gene, D gene, J gene, clone size, CDR3 protein, CDR3 DNA. A D gene is named only where the DNA matches it firmly. Clone size is not always given. Where it is, it says once, few, many or a class for expanded clones.

V gene: TRBV28
D gene: -
J gene: TRBJ1-5
clone size: -
CDR3 protein: CASSSGVRGLNQPQHF
CDR3 DNA: TGTGCCAGCAGTTCCGGAGTCAGGGGACTGAATCAGCCCCAGCATTTT

V gene: TRBV19
D gene: -
J gene: TRBJ1-5
clone size: once
CDR3 protein: CASKEPVSNQPQHF
CDR3 DNA: TGTGCCAGTAAGGAGCCGGTTAGTAATCAGCCCCAGCATTTT

V gene: TRBV12-5
D gene: -
J gene: TRBJ2-1
clone size: -
CDR3 protein: CASGLSARGNEQFF
CDR3 DNA: TGTGCTAGTGGTTTATCCGCCCGGGGCAATGAGCAGTTCTTC

V gene: TRBV25-1
D gene: -
J gene: TRBJ1-1
clone size: -
CDR3 protein: CASRSRTSTEAFF
CDR3 DNA: TGTGCCAGCAGGTCCAGGACATCAACTGAAGCTTTCTTT

V gene: TRBV7-2
D gene: -
J gene: TRBJ1-5
clone size: -
CDR3 protein: CASSLGRSSNQPQHF
CDR3 DNA: TGTGCCAGCAGCTTAGGCAGGTCTAGCAATCAGCCCCAGCATTTT

V gene: TRBV6-5
D gene: -
J gene: TRBJ2-7
clone size: -
CDR3 protein: CASSYPGQFYEQYF
CDR3 DNA: TGTGCCAGCAGTTACCCCGGACAGTTCTACGAGCAGTACTTC

V gene: TRBV10-3
D gene: -
J gene: TRBJ1-5
clone size: -
CDR3 protein: CAISGRQGHNQPQHF
CDR3 DNA: TGTGCCATCAGTGGTCGGCAGGGCCACAATCAGCCCCAGCATTTT

V gene: TRBV28
D gene: -
J gene: TRBJ2-5
clone size: -
CDR3 protein: CATLLALGQETQYF
CDR3 DNA: TGTGCCACTCTCCTGGCGCTAGGCCAAGAGACCCAGTACTTC

V gene: TRBV27
D gene: -
J gene: TRBJ2-5
clone size: -
CDR3 protein: CASSLSELARDQYF
CDR3 DNA: TGTGCCAGCAGTTTATCAGAGCTAGCTAGAGATCAGTACTTC

V gene: TRBV6-5
D gene: TRBD1
J gene: TRBJ1-2
clone size: -
CDR3 protein: CASSSGTEYGYTF
CDR3 DNA: TGTGCCAGCAGTTCCGGGACAGAATATGGCTACACCTTC

V gene: TRBV19
D gene: TRBD1
J gene: TRBJ2-2
clone size: -
CDR3 protein: CASSFLTGGLMGNTGELFF
CDR3 DNA: TGTGCCAGTAGTTTCCTGACAGGGGGCTTGATGGGCAACACCGGGGAGCTGTTTTTT

V gene: TRBV11-1
D gene: -
J gene: TRBJ2-3
clone size: -
CDR3 protein: CASSLKGGTYTDTQYF
CDR3 DNA: TGTGCCAGCAGCTTAAAAGGGGGGACCTACACAGATACGCAGTATTTT

V gene: TRBV7-8
D gene: -
J gene: TRBJ2-1
clone size: -
CDR3 protein: CASSFRTYSYNEQFF
CDR3 DNA: TGTGCCAGCAGCTTTCGTACATACTCCTACAATGAGCAGTTCTTC

V gene: TRBV19
D gene: -
J gene: TRBJ1-3
clone size: once
CDR3 protein: CASSIGQGRRNTIYF
CDR3 DNA: TGTGCCAGTAGTATCGGGCAGGGTCGCCGAAACACCATATATTTT

V gene: TRBV7-8
D gene: -
J gene: TRBJ1-4
clone size: -
CDR3 protein: CASSSPGLSPNEKLFF
CDR3 DNA: TGTGCCAGCAGCTCTCCGGGGCTCAGCCCCAATGAAAAACTGTTTTTT

V gene: TRBV2
D gene: -
J gene: TRBJ1-1
clone size: -
CDR3 protein: CASNTGLGTEAFF
CDR3 DNA: TGTGCCAGCAACACAGGGTTGGGCACTGAAGCTTTCTTT

V gene: TRBV4-3
D gene: TRBD1
J gene: TRBJ1-2
clone size: -
CDR3 protein: CASSNNPGTAAGGYTF
CDR3 DNA: TGCGCCAGCAGCAATAACCCTGGGACAGCAGCGGGAGGCTACACCTTC

V gene: TRBV29-1
D gene: -
J gene: TRBJ1-2
clone size: -
CDR3 protein: CSVPAGQNLYGYTF
CDR3 DNA: TGCAGCGTCCCCGCCGGACAGAATCTCTATGGCTACACCTTC

V gene: TRBV7-3
D gene: -
J gene: TRBJ2-1
clone size: -
CDR3 protein: CASRGRNHEQFF
CDR3 DNA: TGTGCCAGCAGAGGCAGGAACCATGAGCAGTTCTTC

V gene: TRBV5-4
D gene: TRBD1
J gene: TRBJ1-2
clone size: once
CDR3 protein: CASRMTGSEDGYTF
CDR3 DNA: TGTGCCAGCAGGATGACAGGGAGTGAGGATGGCTACACCTTC

V gene: TRBV21-1
D gene: -
J gene: TRBJ1-6
clone size: -
CDR3 protein: CASSKAARRRGTGDSPLHF
CDR3 DNA: TGTGCCAGCAGCAAAGCGGCGAGGAGGAGGGGGACAGGGGATTCACCCCTCCACTTT

V gene: TRBV19
D gene: -
J gene: TRBJ2-7
clone size: -
CDR3 protein: CASSRPGHYEQYF
CDR3 DNA: TGTGCCAGTAGTAGGCCGGGACACTACGAGCAGTACTTC